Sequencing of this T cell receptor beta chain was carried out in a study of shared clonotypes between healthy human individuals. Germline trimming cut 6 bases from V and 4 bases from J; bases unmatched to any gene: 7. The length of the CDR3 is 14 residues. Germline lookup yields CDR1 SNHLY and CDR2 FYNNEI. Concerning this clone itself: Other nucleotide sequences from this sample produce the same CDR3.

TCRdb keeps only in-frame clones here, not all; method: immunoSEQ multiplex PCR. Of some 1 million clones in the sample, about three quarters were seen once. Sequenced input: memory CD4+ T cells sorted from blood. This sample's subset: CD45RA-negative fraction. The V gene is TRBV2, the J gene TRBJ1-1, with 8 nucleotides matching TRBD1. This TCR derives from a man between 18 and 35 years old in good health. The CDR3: CASSLQGGGTEAFF. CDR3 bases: TGTGCCAGCAGCTTACAGGGGGGCGGCACTGAAGCTTTCTTT.